The subject of this entry is one T cell receptor (beta chain). The antigen remains undetermined. TCRdb re-called the reads with MiXCR, one entry per CDR3 protein. The sample shows almost 550,000 distinct CDR3 sequences, about 17% of them seen only once. The sample originates from a study of T cell repertoires in cytomegalovirus infection. Study summary: Carrying CMV and the relevant HLA type showed in public TCR beta signatures. General study results and limits: In two of eight donors, the top clonotype was HLA-C-restricted CMV-specific. Frequencies of public TCR beta families were cumulated, and this identified carriers of CMV plus the relevant HLA.

The sample taken for sequencing was CD8+ T cells from PBMCs. The clonotype originates from a human donor in good health (CMV status not recorded). Some clones in this sample may be carry-over from other donors' samples.

This chain's CDR3 is CASSQHRTGIEDTQYF. The CDR3 DNA follows: TGTGCCAGCAGCCAGCATAGGACAGGGATCGAAGATACGCAGTATTTT. The genes are TRBV4-2 and TRBJ2-3; TRBD1 matches at 8 bases. Germline assignment: CDR1 LGHNA and CDR2 YNFKEQ. V gave up 3 bases and J gave up 5 bases; unmatched junction bases: 10. The CDR3 consists of 16 residues.